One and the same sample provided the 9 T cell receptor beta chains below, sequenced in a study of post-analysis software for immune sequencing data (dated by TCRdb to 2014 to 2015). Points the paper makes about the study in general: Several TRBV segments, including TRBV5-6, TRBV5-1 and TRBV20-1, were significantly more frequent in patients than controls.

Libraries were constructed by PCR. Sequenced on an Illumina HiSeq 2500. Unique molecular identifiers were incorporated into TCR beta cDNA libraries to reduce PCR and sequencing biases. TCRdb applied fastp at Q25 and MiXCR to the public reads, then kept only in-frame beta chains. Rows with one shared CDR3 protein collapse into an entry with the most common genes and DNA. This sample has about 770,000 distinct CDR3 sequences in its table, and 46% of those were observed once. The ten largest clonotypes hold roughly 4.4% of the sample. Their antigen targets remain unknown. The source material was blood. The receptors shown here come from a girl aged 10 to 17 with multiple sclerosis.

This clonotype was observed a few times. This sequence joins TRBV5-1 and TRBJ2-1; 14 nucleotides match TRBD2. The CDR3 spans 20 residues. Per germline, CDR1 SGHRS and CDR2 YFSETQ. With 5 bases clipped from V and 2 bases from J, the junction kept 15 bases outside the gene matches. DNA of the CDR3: TGCGCCAGCAGACCATGGCGACTAGCGGGAGGGGAAGGCACCTACAATGAGCAGTTCTTC. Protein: CASRPWRLAGGEGTYNEQFF.

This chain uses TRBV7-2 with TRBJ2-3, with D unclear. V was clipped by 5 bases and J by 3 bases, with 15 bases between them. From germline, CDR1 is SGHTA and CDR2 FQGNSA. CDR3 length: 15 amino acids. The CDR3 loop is CASSPRVIGTDTQYF. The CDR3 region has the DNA TGTGCCAGCAGCCCACGAGTGATAGGAACAGATACGCAGTATTTT.

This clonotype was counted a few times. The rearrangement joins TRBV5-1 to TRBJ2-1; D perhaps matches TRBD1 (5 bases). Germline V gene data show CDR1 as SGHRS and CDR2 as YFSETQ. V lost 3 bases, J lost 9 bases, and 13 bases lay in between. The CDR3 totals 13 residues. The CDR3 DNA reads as TGCGCCAGCAGCTACGAGGACGACAGTGAGCAGTTCTTC. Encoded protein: CASSYEDDSEQFF.

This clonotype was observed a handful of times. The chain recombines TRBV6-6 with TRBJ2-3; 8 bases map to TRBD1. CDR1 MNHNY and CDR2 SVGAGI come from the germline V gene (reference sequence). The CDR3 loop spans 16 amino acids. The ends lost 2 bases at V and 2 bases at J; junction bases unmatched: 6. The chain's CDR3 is CASSYPGQGYTDTQYF. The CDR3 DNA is TGTGCCAGCAGTTACCCCGGACAGGGTTACACAGATACGCAGTATTTT.

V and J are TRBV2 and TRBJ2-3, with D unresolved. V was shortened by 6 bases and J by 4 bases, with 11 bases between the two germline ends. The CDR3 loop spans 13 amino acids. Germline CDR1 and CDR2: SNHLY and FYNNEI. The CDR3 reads CASSELWADTQYF. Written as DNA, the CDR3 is TGTGCCAGCAGCGAGCTTTGGGCAGATACGCAGTATTTT.

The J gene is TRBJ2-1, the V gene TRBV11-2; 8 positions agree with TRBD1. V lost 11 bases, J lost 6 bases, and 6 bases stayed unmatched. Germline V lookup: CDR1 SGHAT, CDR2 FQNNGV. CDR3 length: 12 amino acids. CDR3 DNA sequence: TGTGCCGCGTCCACAGGGGGCAATGAGCAGTTCTTC. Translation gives CAASTGGNEQFF.

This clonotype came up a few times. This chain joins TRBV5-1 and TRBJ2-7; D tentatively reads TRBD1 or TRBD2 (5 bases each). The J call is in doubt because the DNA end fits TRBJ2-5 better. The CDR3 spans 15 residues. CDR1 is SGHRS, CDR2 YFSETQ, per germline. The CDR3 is CASSLTTPGRETQYF. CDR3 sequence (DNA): TGCGCCAGCAGCTTGACGACCCCGGGGCGAGAGACCCAGTACTTC.

CDR3 in DNA: TGTGCCAGCAGTTTAGTGACAGGGGGTTCACCCCTCCACTTT. This codes for CASSLVTGGSPLHF. This rearrangement joins TRBV12-3 or TRBV12-4 to TRBJ1-6; 9 bases line up with TRBD1. With 1 base clipped from V and 9 bases from J, the junction kept 1 base outside the gene matches. The CDR3 covers 14 residues.

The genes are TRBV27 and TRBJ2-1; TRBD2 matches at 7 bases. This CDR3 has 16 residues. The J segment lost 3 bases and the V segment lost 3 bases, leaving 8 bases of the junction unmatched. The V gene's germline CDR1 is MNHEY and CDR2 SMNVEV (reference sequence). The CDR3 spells CASSFPGGSNYNEQFF. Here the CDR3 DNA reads TGTGCCAGCAGTTTCCCAGGCGGGAGTAACTACAATGAGCAGTTCTTC.